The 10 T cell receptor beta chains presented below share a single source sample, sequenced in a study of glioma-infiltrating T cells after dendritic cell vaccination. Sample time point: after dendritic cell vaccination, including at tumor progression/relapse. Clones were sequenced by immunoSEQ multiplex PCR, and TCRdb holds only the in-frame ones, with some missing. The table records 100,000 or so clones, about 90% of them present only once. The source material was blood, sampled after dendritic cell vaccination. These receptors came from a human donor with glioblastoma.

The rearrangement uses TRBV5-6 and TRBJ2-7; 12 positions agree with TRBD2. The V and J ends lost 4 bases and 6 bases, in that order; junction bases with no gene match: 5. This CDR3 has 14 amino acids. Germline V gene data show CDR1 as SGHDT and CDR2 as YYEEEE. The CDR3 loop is CASSSGLAGREQYF. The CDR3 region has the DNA TGTGCCAGCAGCAGCGGACTAGCGGGGCGCGAGCAGTACTTC.

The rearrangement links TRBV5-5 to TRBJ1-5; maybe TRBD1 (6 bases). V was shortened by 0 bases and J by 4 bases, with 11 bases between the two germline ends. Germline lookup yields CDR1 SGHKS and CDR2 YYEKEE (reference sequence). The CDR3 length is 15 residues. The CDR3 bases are TGTGCCAGCAGCTTGGGACAGGTAAATAATCAGCCCCAGCATTTT. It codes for CASSLGQVNNQPQHF.

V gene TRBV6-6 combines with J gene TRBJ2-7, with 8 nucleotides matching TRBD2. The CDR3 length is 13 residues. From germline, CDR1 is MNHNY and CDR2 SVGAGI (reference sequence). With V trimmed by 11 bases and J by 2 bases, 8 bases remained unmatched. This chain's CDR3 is CAAGGGSPYEQYF. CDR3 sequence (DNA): TGTGCCGCCGGGGGGGGGTCCCCCTACGAGCAGTACTTC.

CDR3 sequence: CASSTSGATSNQPQHF. CDR3 bases: TGCGCCAGCAGCACCTCAGGGGCGACTAGCAATCAGCCCCAGCATTTT. V usage is TRBV5-1 and J usage is TRBJ1-5, with D possibly TRBD1 on 6 matching bases. The CDR3 has 16 residues. Between the trimmed V and J ends, which lost 4 bases and 0 bases, there was a span of 14 bases. Germline V gene sequence: CDR1 SGHRS, CDR2 YFSETQ.

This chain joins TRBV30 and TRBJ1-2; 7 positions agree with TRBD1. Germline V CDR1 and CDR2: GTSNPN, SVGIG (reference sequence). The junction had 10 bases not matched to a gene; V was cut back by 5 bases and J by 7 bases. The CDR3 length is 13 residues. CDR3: CAWGAGGPFGYTF. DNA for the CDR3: TGTGCCTGGGGTGCAGGGGGACCCTTTGGCTACACCTTC.

CDR3 sequence: CASRRTGDSYGYTF. In DNA, the CDR3 is TGTGCCAGCAGGAGGACAGGGGATTCCTATGGCTACACCTTC. The gene calls are TRBV6-1 and TRBJ1-2; 9 bases line up with TRBD1. CDR1 is MNHNS, CDR2 SASEGT, per germline. The CDR3 contains 14 residues. The V and J ends lost 6 bases and 4 bases, in that order; junction bases with no gene match: 6.

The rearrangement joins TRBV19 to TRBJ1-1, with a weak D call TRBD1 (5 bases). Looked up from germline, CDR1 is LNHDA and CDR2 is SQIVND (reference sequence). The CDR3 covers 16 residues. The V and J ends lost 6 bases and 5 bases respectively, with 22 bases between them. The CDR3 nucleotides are TGTGCCAGTAGCTCTTGGGGACGGTCCCGGGGGACTGAAGCTTTCTTT. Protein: CASSSWGRSRGTEAFF.

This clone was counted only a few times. The CDR3 bases are TGCGCCAGCAGCCAGGGACTAGCGGGAAGGGATGAGCAGTTCTTC. Protein sequence: CASSQGLAGRDEQFF. The chain employs TRBV5-1 and TRBJ2-1, with 13 bases identical to TRBD2. Germline V CDR1 and CDR2: SGHRS, YFSETQ. The CDR3 covers 15 residues. V gave up 4 bases and J gave up 8 bases; unmatched junction bases: 6.

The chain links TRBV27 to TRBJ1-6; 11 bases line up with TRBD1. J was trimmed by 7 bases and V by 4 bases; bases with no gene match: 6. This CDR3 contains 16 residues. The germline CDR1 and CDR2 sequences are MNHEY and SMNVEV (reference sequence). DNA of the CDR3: TGTGCCAGCAGTTACCGGACAGGGGGCTCGAATTCACCCCTCCACTTT. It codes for CASSYRTGGSNSPLHF.

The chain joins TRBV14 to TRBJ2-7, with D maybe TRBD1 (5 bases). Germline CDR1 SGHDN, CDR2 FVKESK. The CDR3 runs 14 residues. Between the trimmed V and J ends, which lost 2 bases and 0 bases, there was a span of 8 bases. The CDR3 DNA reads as TGTGCCAGCAGCCAATGGCAGGGCTCCTACGAGCAGTACTTC. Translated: CASSQWQGSYEQYF. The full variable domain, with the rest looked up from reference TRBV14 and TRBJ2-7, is EAGVTQFPSHSVIEKGQTVTLRCDPISGHDNLYWYRRVMGKEIKFLLHFVKESKQDESGMPNNRFLAERTGGTYSTLKVQPAELEDSGVYFCASSQWQGSYEQYFGPGTRLTVT.